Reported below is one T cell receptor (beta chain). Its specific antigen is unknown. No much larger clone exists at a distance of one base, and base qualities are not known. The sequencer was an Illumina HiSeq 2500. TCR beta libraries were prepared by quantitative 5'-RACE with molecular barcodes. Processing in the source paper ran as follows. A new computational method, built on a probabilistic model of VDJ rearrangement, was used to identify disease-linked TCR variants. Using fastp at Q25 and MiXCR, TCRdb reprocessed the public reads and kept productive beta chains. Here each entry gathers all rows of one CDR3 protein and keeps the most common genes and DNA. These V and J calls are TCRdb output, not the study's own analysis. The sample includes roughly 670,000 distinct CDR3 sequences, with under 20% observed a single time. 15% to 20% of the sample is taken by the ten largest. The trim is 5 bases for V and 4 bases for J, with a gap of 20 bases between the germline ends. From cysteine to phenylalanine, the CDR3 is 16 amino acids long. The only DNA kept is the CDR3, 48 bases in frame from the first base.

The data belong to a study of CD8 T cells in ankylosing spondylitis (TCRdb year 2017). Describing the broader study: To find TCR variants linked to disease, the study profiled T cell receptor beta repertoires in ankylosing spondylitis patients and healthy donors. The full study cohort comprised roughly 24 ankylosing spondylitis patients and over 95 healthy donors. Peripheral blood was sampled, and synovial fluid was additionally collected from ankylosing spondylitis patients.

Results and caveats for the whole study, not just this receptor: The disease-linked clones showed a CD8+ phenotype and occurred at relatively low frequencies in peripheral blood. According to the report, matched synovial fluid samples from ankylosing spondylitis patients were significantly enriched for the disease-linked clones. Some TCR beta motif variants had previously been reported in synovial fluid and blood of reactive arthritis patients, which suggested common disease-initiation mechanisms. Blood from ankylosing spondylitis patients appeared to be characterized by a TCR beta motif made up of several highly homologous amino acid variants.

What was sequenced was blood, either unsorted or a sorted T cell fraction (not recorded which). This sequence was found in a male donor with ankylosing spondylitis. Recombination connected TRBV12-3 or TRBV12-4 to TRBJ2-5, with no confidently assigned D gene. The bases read TGTGCCAGCAGTGCCAGTAAGGTGGTATGGGGAGAGACCCAGTACTTC. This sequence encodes CASSASKVVWGETQYF.